This TCR beta chain was documented in a study of siplizumab effects on memory and regulatory T cells (dated by TCRdb to the late 2010s). Study-level background: The study examined how the anti-CD2 antibody siplizumab affects alloreactive T-cell subsets in allogeneic mixed lymphocyte reactions built from human PBMCs.

From the cysteine through the phenylalanine, the CDR3 covers 12 amino acids. The sequence is cut down to CDR3 DNA, 36 bases in frame from base 1. CDR1 and CDR2 (MNHEY, SMNVEV) derive from the germline V gene (reference sequence). V trim: 6 bases; J trim: 9 bases; unmatched bases: 4. The library came from the immunoSEQ multiplex PCR assay. The deep sequencing platform assayed 80,000 to 100,000 TCR templates per sample. Genomic DNA extracted from sorted T cells was the material used for TCRbeta CDR3 sequencing. The authors' analysis ran thus. The R programming language was used for clonal analysis of the TCRbeta CDR3 data. Alloreactive CD4+ and CD8+ clones were identified by comparing unstimulated samples to CFSE-low samples taken after the reaction. Regulatory or non-regulatory origin was assigned to alloreactive CD4+ clones by matching of sequences to sorted unstimulated Treg and non-Treg repertoires. Imported from immuneACCESS, the table was reduced by TCRdb to in-frame sequences with V and J called. These copies leave out some clones; in studies compared against another copy, an unresolved V gene accounts for under half, and the cause of the remainder is not known. V and J calls and clone size follow that table, whereas D and trimming were derived from the DNA. For this sample there are fewer than 110,000 clones; around 90% appear just once. The top ten hold more than 10% of the sample.

Note on this clone: The antigen this receptor binds is unknown. There are no base qualities to consult, and no much larger clone falls within one base.

Sorted unstimulated T cells, along with proliferating T cells recovered from mixed lymphocyte reactions, underwent TCRbeta CDR3 sequencing. Fresh whole blood from ten HLA-typed healthy donors served as the source for isolating PBMCs. To map where alloreactive clones came from, unstimulated CD4+ non-regulatory T cells were FACS-sorted. The paper's findings and limits, for the study overall: A naive or memory phenotype could not be assigned to roughly 75-96% of proliferating CD4+ or CD8+ clones. In reactions with siplizumab, an average of about 75% of mappable alloreactive CD4+ clones were Treg-derived, compared with about 27% in control reactions. Sequences below about 10^-5 frequency were poorly captured, so only a minor fraction of alloreactive clones could be mapped to unstimulated subsets. Siplizumab significantly lowered the cumulative frequency of alloreactive sequences that could be traced to unstimulated CD4+ memory T cells. Whether proliferating Tregs from siplizumab cultures actually had suppressive function was not functionally confirmed. Greater diversity appeared to be present in unstimulated naive T cells than in memory T cells, and a substantial contribution to the alloresponse seemed to be made by naive cells.

The rearranged chain carries TRBV27 and TRBJ1-4, with 7 bases aligning to TRBD1. Sample: non-Treg CD4+ T cells sorted from blood. The cell subset or site label corresponds to: FACS-sorted unstimulated CD4+ non-regulatory T cells. The TCR was taken from a human donor in good health. For the CDR3, the sequence is CASRTGDQKLFF. The DNA sequence is TGTGCCAGCAGAACAGGGGATCAAAAACTGTTTTTT.